These 10 T cell receptor beta chains were sequenced from one sample in a study of CD8+ T cells in alopecia areata. As the sequencing template, cDNA was produced by extracting RNA and reverse transcribing it. Measured with immunoSEQ multiplex PCR; TCRdb has only the in-frame clones, and not every one. This table has 150,000 to 200,000 clones, roughly 65% appearing once. Stated treatment: oral pan-JAK inhibitor, 5-10 mg twice daily. The material was CD4+ T cells sorted from blood, obtained at week 4, from a patient treated with tofacitinib. The receptors derive from a human donor with alopecia areata.

The chain uses TRBV5-1 and TRBJ2-1, with 9 bases that match TRBD2. CDR1 and CDR2 (germline): SGHRS, YFSETQ. The CDR3 runs to 16 residues. V gave up 0 bases and J gave up 3 bases; unmatched junction bases: 4. CDR3 DNA sequence: TGCGCCAGCAGCTTGGAGTCAGCGGGGGGCTACAATGAGCAGTTCTTC. Encoded protein: CASSLESAGGYNEQFF.

The sample holds a few counts of this clone. The chain carries TRBV28 and TRBJ2-1, with 7 bases that match TRBD1. Unmatched junction bases numbered 7, after V lost 7 bases and J lost 10 bases. Germline V lookup: CDR1 MDHEN, CDR2 SYDVKM. CDR3 length: 12 amino acids. Written as DNA, the CDR3 is TGTGCCAGCACCTGGACAGGCCACGAGCAGTTCTTC. It translates to CASTWTGHEQFF.

V is TRBV2 and J is TRBJ2-5; TRBD2 matches at 11 bases. This CDR3 is 14 amino acids long. Germline CDR1 SNHLY, CDR2 FYNNEI. V lost 2 bases to trimming and J lost 4 bases; unmatched junction nucleotides: 0. CDR3 in DNA: TGTGCCAGCAGTGAACTAGCGGGGGGAGAGACCCAGTACTTC. Translated, it gives CASSELAGGETQYF. Based on the CDR3 plus reference TRBV2 and TRBJ2-5, the full variable domain is EPEVTQTPSHQVTQMGQEVILRCVPISNHLYFYWYRQILGQKVEFLVSFYNNEISEKSEIFDDQFSVERPDGSNFTLKIRSTKLEDSAMYFCASSELAGGETQYFGPGTRLLVL.

The chain carries TRBV7-2 and TRBJ2-3; D not certain. Germline V gene sequence: CDR1 SGHTA, CDR2 FQGNSA. Trimming shortened V by 1 base and J by 5 bases, and 10 bases separated the two germline ends. There are 14 residues in the CDR3. The CDR3 DNA reads as TGTGCCAGCAGCTTAGTGTCGGCAGGAGATACGCAGTATTTT. Amino acid sequence: CASSLVSAGDTQYF.

This clone was picked up a small number of times. This chain's CDR3 is CASSVQYVYEQYF. The CDR3 nucleotides are TGTGCCAGCAGTGTTCAGTACGTCTACGAGCAGTACTTC. The chain combines TRBV6-1 with TRBJ2-7, with D hard to call. Deletions cut 4 bases from V and 3 bases from J, with 10 bases between. There are 13 residues in the CDR3. CDR1 MNHNS and CDR2 SASEGT come from the germline V gene.

The V and J genes are TRBV27 and TRBJ2-7; 9 bases are shared with TRBD1. Per the germline V gene, CDR1 is MNHEY and CDR2 is SMNVEV (reference sequence). Losses at the gene ends were 5 bases for V and 3 bases for J; bases not matched to a gene: 2. This CDR3 region has 13 residues. In DNA, the CDR3 is TGTGCCAGCAGTAAGACAGGGGGCTACGAGCAGTACTTC. This codes for CASSKTGGYEQYF.

V gene TRBV29-1 combines with J gene TRBJ1-2, with D perhaps TRBD1 (6 bases). Trimming shortened V by 7 bases and J by 5 bases, and 14 bases separated the two germline ends. This CDR3 is 12 amino acids long. Germline assignment: CDR1 SQVTM and CDR2 ANQGSEA. CDR3 region: CSGGRQGYGYTF. Here the CDR3 DNA reads TGCAGCGGCGGTAGGCAGGGGTATGGCTACACCTTC.

This clone was seen a few times. CDR3 in DNA: TGTGCCAGCAGCTCTAAACTCGGGGGGACCAAAGAGACCCAGTACTTC. This codes for CASSSKLGGTKETQYF. The chain couples TRBV5-4 to TRBJ2-5; 7 bases agree with TRBD2. Germline CDR1 is SGHNT and CDR2 is YYREEE (reference sequence). The CDR3 is made up of 16 amino acids. The V gene end was trimmed by 3 bases and the J gene end by 3 bases; junction bases not matched to a gene: 11.

The chain combines TRBV10-3 with TRBJ1-2; weak D call: TRBD1 (6 bases). V was cut by 7 bases and J by 5 bases, with 20 bases left in between. The germline gives CDR1 ENHRY, CDR2 SYGVKD. The CDR3 has 15 amino acids. CDR3 in amino acids: CAITSNGGAGYGYTF. The CDR3 nucleotides read TGTGCCATCACTAGCAATGGGGGCGCAGGGTATGGCTACACCTTC.

The chain couples TRBV18 to TRBJ2-1; 7 nucleotides line up with TRBD1. Germline CDR1 reads KGHSH; CDR2 reads LQKENI. The CDR3 is 15 amino acids. Trimming cost V 6 bases and J 7 bases; bases outside gene matches: 12. This CDR3 is CASSTTGMSSNEQFF. CDR3 in DNA: TGTGCCAGCTCCACGACAGGGATGTCATCTAATGAGCAGTTCTTC.